The source of this T cell receptor beta chain is a study of kidney transplant recipient with SARS-CoV-2 infection. One entry per CDR3 protein, called by TCRdb with MiXCR from the reads. There are fewer than 250,000 distinct CDR3 sequences in the sample; 29% occur only once, and roughly 7% lies in the top ten. At least ten counts were recorded for this clonotype. Sequencing used a blood sample, obtained at baseline and between days 110 and 120 from a kidney transplant recipient. This clonotype was obtained from a young adult male patient who had COVID-19 and was a kidney transplant recipient. Part of the T cell pool may stem from the graft donor.

CDR3 nucleotide sequence: TGTGCCAGTTGGACGGACGGTGACACTGAAGCTTTCTTT. Translation: CASWTDGDTEAFF. The chain couples TRBV19 to TRBJ1-1; D remains unclear. CDR1 and CDR2 (germline): LNHDA, SQIVND (reference sequence). The CDR3 is 13 amino acids. Trimming pared 8 bases from V and 3 bases from J, leaving 13 bases between.